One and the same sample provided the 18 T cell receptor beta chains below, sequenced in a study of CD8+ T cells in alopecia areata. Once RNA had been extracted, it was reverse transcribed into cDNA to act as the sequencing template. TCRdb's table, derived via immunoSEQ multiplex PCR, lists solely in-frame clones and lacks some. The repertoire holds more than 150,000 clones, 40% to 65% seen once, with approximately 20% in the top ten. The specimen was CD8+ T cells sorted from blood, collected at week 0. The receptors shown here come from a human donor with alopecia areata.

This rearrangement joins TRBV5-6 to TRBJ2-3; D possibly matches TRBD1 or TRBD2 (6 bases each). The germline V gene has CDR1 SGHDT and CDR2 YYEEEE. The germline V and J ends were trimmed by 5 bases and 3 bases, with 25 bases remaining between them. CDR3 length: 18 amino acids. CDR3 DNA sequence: TGTGCCAGCAGACGGACCGCCTTAACGGGGGCAAGTACAGATACGCAGTATTTT. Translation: CASRRTALTGASTDTQYF.

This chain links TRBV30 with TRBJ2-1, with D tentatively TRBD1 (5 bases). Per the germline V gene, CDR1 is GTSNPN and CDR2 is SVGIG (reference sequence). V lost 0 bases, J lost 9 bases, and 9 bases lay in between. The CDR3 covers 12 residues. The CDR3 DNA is TGTGCCTGGAGTGTACCCCAGGGTGAGCAGTTCTTC. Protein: CAWSVPQGEQFF.

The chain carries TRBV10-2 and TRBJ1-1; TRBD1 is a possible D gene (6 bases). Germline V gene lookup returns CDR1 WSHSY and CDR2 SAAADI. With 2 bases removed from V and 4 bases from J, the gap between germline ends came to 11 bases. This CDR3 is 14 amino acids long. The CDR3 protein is CASSENRVGTEAFF. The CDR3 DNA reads TGCGCCAGCAGTGAGAACAGGGTGGGCACTGAAGCTTTCTTT.

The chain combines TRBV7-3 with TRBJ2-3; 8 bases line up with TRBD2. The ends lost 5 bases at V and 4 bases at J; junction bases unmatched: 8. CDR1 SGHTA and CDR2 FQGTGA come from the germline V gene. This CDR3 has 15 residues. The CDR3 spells CASSPVGGGADTQYF. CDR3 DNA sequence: TGTGCCAGCAGCCCCGTCGGGGGGGGCGCAGATACGCAGTATTTT.

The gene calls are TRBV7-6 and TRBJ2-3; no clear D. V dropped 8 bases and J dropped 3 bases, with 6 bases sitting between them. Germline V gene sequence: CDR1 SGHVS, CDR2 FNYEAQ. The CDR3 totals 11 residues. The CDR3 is CASGRTDTQYF. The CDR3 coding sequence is TGTGCCAGCGGCCGAACAGATACGCAGTATTTT.

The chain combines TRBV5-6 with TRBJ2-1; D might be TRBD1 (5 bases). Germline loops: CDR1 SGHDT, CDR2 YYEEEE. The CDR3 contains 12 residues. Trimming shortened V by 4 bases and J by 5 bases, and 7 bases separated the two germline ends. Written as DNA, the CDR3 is TGTGCCAGCAGCGCGACAGACAATGAGCAGTTCTTC. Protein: CASSATDNEQFF. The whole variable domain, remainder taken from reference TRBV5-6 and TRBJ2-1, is DAGVTQSPTHLIKTRGQQVTLRCSPKSGHDTVSWYQQALGQGPQFIFQYYEEEERQRGNFPDRFSGHQFPNYSSELNVNALLLGDSALYLCASSATDNEQFFGPGTRLTVL.

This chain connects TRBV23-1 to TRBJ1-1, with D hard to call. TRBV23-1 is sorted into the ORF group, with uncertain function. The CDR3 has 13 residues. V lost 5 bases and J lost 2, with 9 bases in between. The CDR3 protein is CASSGKGNTEAFF. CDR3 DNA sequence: TGCGCCAGCAGTGGAAAGGGTAACACTGAAGCTTTCTTT.

The CDR3: CASSQGSQGFGGYTF. The CDR3 nucleotides read TGCGCCAGCAGCCAAGGATCACAGGGATTCGGTGGCTACACCTTC. The chain couples TRBV4-3 to TRBJ1-2; weak D call: TRBD1 (6 bases). The germline V and J ends were trimmed by 1 base and 7 bases, with 16 bases remaining between them. The germline CDR1 and CDR2 sequences are LGHNA and YSLEER. The CDR3 runs 15 residues.

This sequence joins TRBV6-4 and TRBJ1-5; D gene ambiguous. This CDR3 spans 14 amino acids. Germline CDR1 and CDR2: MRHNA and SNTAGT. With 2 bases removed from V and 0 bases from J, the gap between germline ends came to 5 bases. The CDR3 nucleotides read TGTGCCAGCAGTGACACCTATAGCAATCAGCCCCAGCATTTT. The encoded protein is CASSDTYSNQPQHF.

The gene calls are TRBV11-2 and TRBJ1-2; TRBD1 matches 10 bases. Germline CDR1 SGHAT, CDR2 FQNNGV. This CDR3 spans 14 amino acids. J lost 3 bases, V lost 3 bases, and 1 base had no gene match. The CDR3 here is CASSLGTGDYGYTF. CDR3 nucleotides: TGTGCCAGCAGCTTGGGGACAGGGGACTATGGCTACACCTTC. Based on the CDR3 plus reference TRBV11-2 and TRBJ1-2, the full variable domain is EAGVAQSPRYKIIEKRQSVAFWCNPISGHATLYWYQQILGQGPKLLIQFQNNGVVDDSQLPKDRFSAERLKGVDSTLKIQPAKLEDSAVYLCASSLGTGDYGYTFGSGTRLTVV.

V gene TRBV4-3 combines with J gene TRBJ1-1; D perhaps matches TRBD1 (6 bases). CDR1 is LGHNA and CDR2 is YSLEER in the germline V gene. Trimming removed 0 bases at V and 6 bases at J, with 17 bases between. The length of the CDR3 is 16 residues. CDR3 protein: CASSQDVRQAAPEAFF. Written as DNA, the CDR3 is TGCGCCAGCAGCCAAGATGTGCGACAGGCGGCCCCTGAAGCTTTCTTT.

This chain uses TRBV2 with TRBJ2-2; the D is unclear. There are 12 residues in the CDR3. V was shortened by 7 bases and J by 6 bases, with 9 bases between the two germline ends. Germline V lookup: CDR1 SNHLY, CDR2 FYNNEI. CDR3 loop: CASIVSAGELFF. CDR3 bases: TGTGCCAGCATTGTATCGGCCGGGGAGCTGTTTTTT.

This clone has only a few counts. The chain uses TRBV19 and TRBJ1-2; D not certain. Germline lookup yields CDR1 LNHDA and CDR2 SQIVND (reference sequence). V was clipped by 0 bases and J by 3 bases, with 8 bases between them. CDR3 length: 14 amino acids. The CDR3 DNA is TGTGCCAGTAGTATAGACTTGGAGGACTATGGCTACACCTTC. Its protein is CASSIDLEDYGYTF.

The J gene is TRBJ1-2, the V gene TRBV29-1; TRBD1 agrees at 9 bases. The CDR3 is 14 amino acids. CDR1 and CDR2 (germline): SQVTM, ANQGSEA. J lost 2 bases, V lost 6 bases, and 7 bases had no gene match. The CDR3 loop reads CSVTGTGLNYGYTF. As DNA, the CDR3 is TGCAGCGTGACCGGGACAGGGTTAAACTATGGCTACACCTTC. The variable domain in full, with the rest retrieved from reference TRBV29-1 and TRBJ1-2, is SAVISQKPSRDICQRGTSLTIQCQVDSQVTMMFWYRQQPGQSLTLIATANQGSEATYESGFVIDKFPISRPNLTFSTLTVSNMSPEDSSIYLCSVTGTGLNYGYTFGSGTRLTVV.

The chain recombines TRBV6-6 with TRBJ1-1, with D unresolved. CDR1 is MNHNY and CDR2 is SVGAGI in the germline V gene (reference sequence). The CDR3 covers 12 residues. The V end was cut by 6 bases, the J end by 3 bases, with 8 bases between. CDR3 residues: CASSLPDTEAFF. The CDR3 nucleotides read TGTGCCAGCAGCCTGCCAGACACTGAAGCTTTCTTT.

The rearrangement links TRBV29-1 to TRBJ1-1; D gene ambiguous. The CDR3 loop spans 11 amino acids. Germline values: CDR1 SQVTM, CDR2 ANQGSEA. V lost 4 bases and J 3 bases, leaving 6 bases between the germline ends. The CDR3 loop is CSVVRDTEAFF. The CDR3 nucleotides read TGCAGCGTTGTGAGAGACACTGAAGCTTTCTTT.

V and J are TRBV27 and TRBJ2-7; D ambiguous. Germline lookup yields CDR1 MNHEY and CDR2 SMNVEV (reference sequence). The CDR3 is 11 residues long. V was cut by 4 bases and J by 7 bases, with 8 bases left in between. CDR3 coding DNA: TGTGCCAGCAGTTACGGGTCAGAGCAGTACTTC. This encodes CASSYGSEQYF.

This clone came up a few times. Here the CDR3 reads CAIRTGIQGELFF. The CDR3 region has the DNA TGTGCCATCAGAACAGGAATTCAAGGGGAGCTGTTTTTT. The chain carries TRBV2 and TRBJ2-2; D may be TRBD1 (5 bases). The CDR3 contains 13 residues. V gave up 10 bases and J gave up 8 bases, with 17 bases separating them. Germline CDR1 and CDR2: SNHLY and FYNNEI.